These 23 T cell receptor beta chains originate from one sample sequenced in a study of OX40 agonist ivuxolimab in advanced cancers. Using immunoSEQ multiplex PCR, the repertoire was profiled, and TCRdb retains in-frame clones only, with some absent. The sample records about 79,000 clones, 80% to 95% being singletons. The material sequenced was CD4+ or CD8+ T cells sorted from blood, taken in a trial of the OX40 agonist ivuxolimab. These receptors were obtained from an adult with an advanced solid tumor such as melanoma, head and neck, liver or kidney cancer.

J is TRBJ2-4 and V is TRBV18; 11 positions agree with TRBD2. The germline gives CDR1 KGHSH, CDR2 LQKENI. CDR3 length equals 17 residues. After removal of 4 bases from V and 1 base from J, the junction contained 6 bases not matched to a gene. Here the CDR3 reads CASSLSSGGAAKNIQYF. In DNA, the CDR3 is TGTGCCAGCTCACTAAGTAGCGGGGGGGCCGCCAAAAACATTCAGTACTTC.

V gene TRBV5-1 combines with J gene TRBJ2-2, with 7 bases matching TRBD1. CDR1 is SGHRS and CDR2 is YFSETQ in the germline V gene. The CDR3 contains 16 residues. The junction had 12 bases not matched to a gene; V was cut back by 5 bases and J by 5 bases. CDR3 nucleotides: TGCGCCAGCAGATACGGGACAGCGGAGCAGACCGGGGAGCTGTTTTTT. Translated: CASRYGTAEQTGELFF. The whole variable domain, filled in from reference TRBV5-1 and TRBJ2-2, reads KAGVTQTPRYLIKTRGQQVTLSCSPISGHRSVSWYQQTPGQGLQFLFEYFSETQRNKGNFPGRFSGRQFSNSRSEMNVSTLELGDSALYLCASRYGTAEQTGELFFGEGSRLTVL.

The chain is built from TRBV12-5 and TRBJ2-3, with a tentative D call TRBD2 (6 bases). The V end lost 11 bases, the J end lost 2 bases, and 14 bases lay between the germline ends. Germline CDR1 is LGHNT and CDR2 is FRNRAP. The CDR3 totals 13 residues. The CDR3 is CASTGDFTDTQYF. CDR3 sequence (DNA): TGTGCTTCTACGGGAGACTTCACAGATACGCAGTATTTT.

This clone was seen a handful of times. V is TRBV30 and J is TRBJ1-1, with D possibly matching TRBD1 (5 bases). The CDR3 covers 13 residues. Deletions cut 0 bases from V and 10 bases from J, with 15 bases between. Germline assignment: CDR1 GTSNPN and CDR2 SVGIG (reference sequence). CDR3 in amino acids: CAWSVQDYKGAFF. The CDR3 DNA is TGTGCCTGGAGTGTACAGGATTACAAGGGAGCTTTCTTT.

The chain joins TRBV5-4 to TRBJ2-3, with a tentative D call TRBD1 (5 bases). V was cut by 2 bases and J by 2 bases, with 6 bases left in between. The CDR3 extends over 13 amino acids. Germline CDR1 is SGHNT and CDR2 is YYREEE (reference sequence). CDR3 DNA: TGTGCCAGCAGCTTAGGACACACAGATACGCAGTATTTT. Amino acid sequence: CASSLGHTDTQYF.

This clone has only a few counts. The chain links TRBV11-1 to TRBJ1-4, with TRBD1 matching 8 bases. CDR1 SGHAT and CDR2 FQDESV come from the germline V gene (reference sequence). V trimming: 5 bases; J trimming: 4 bases; junction bases outside the gene matches: 6. This CDR3 has 15 residues. The CDR3 is CASSLGQGINEKLFF. The CDR3 nucleotides read TGTGCCAGCAGCCTCGGACAGGGCATTAATGAAAAACTGTTTTTT.

The table lists this clone with a count of one. The rearrangement uses TRBV9 and TRBJ1-5; 7 bases map to TRBD1. This CDR3 contains 15 residues. The germline gives CDR1 SGDLS, CDR2 YYNGEE. The V gene end was trimmed by 0 bases and the J gene end by 5 bases; junction bases not matched to a gene: 5. The DNA of the CDR3 is TGTGCCAGCAGCGTAGATGACAGGGCTGATCAGCCCCAGCATTTT. This codes for CASSVDDRADQPQHF. Looking up the rest from reference TRBV9 and TRBJ1-5 gives the full variable domain: DSGVTQTPKHLITATGQRVTLRCSPRSGDLSVYWYQQSLDQGLQFLIQYYNGEERAKGNILERFSAQQFPDLHSELNLSSLELGDSALYFCASSVDDRADQPQHFGDGTRLSIL.

The chain links TRBV30 to TRBJ2-4, with D uncertain. V was shortened by 1 base and J by 0 bases, with 10 bases between the two germline ends. The CDR3 runs to 15 residues. Germline-derived CDR1 and CDR2 are GTSNPN and SVGIG (reference sequence). CDR3 region: CAWSGGRRAKNIQYF. DNA for the CDR3: TGTGCCTGGAGTGGAGGCAGGAGAGCCAAAAACATTCAGTACTTC.

This clone was counted once. J is TRBJ2-5 and V is TRBV2; D might be TRBD2 (5 bases). V lost 5 bases, J lost 4 bases, and 11 bases lay in between. Germline values: CDR1 SNHLY, CDR2 FYNNEI. The CDR3 is 13 residues long. The CDR3: CASSRLAGETQYF. CDR3 nucleotides: TGTGCCAGCAGTCGCCTAGCTGGAGAGACCCAGTACTTC.

The chain has TRBV5-1 and TRBJ2-7, with no clear D. The germline gives CDR1 SGHRS, CDR2 YFSETQ. V was cut by 0 bases and J by 0 bases, with 13 bases left in between. This CDR3 has 16 amino acids. In DNA, the CDR3 is TGCGCCAGCAGCTTGGACAGCTTGGCAAGCTCCTACGAGCAGTACTTC. Translation gives CASSLDSLASSYEQYF.

The V call is TRBV15, the J call TRBJ2-7, with 9 bases identical to TRBD1. The CDR3 runs to 15 residues. The germline V gene encodes CDR1 LNHNV and CDR2 YYDKDF (reference sequence). Trimming cost V 4 bases and J 5 bases; bases outside gene matches: 9. CDR3 sequence reads: CATSKGQGPSNEQYF. The DNA for the CDR3 is TGTGCCACCAGCAAGGGACAGGGACCTTCTAACGAGCAGTACTTC.

This chain uses TRBV15 with TRBJ2-7; tentatively, D is TRBD2 (5 bases). CDR3 size: 13 residues. V lost 0 bases and J 7 bases, leaving 10 bases between the germline ends. The germline V gene encodes CDR1 LNHNV and CDR2 YYDKDF (reference sequence). The DNA of the CDR3 is TGTGCCACCAGCAGAGATATGGGGAGAGAGCAGTACGTC. Translation: CATSRDMGREQYV.

The CDR3, as DNA: TGCGCCAGCAGTGAGCCCACCGGGAGGGGGCGCAAGTTCTTC. This gives the protein CASSEPTGRGRKFF. The chain uses TRBV10-1 and TRBJ2-1; maybe TRBD2 (8 bases). The CDR3 is 14 residues long. V lost 2 bases to trimming and J lost 14 bases, with 19 bases between them. Germline lookup yields CDR1 WNHNN and CDR2 SYGVQD (reference sequence).

This clone was seen only once. The chain employs TRBV4-2 and TRBJ1-2; D gene uncertain. Trimming took 0 bases from V and 5 from J, leaving 4 bases between them. The CDR3 runs 12 residues. CDR1 and CDR2 (germline): LGHNA, YNFKEQ. The CDR3 reads CASSQEGYGYTF. CDR3 in DNA: TGTGCCAGCAGCCAAGAGGGTTATGGCTACACCTTC.

The J gene is TRBJ1-5, the V gene TRBV18; no clear D. The length of the CDR3 is 14 residues. The germline V gene has CDR1 KGHSH and CDR2 LQKENI. V dropped 3 bases and J dropped 5 bases, with 11 bases sitting between them. CDR3 protein: CASSPNDEYQPQHF. The CDR3 region has the DNA TGTGCCAGCTCACCCAATGATGAGTATCAGCCCCAGCATTTT.

The V call is TRBV19, the J call TRBJ1-2, with TRBD1 identical over 7 bases. Germline V CDR1 and CDR2: LNHDA, SQIVND (reference sequence). V gave up 7 bases and J gave up 4 bases; unmatched junction bases: 6. The CDR3 sequence is 13 residues long. The CDR3 bases are TGTGCCAGTACCCCGGGACAGACCTATGGCTACACCTTC. It encodes CASTPGQTYGYTF.

The V and J genes are TRBV6-4 and TRBJ2-1; TRBD2 aligns across 8 bases. CDR3 length equals 13 residues. CDR1 is MRHNA, CDR2 SNTAGT, per germline. With 6 bases clipped from V and 6 bases from J, the junction kept 4 bases outside the gene matches. For the CDR3, the DNA is TGTGCCAGCAGGGCTAGCGGGTCCAATGAGCAGTTCTTC. It encodes CASRASGSNEQFF.

The gene calls are TRBV18 and TRBJ1-1; D unresolved. The CDR3 spans 13 residues. Trimming cost V 5 bases and J 5 bases, with 12 bases left between them. The germline gives CDR1 KGHSH, CDR2 LQKENI. The CDR3 bases are TGTGCCAGCTCAGGGAGTGATCGGACTGAAGCTTTCTTT. This gives the protein CASSGSDRTEAFF. Variable domain in full (rest from reference TRBV18 and TRBJ1-1): NAGVMQNPRHLVRRRGQEARLRCSPMKGHSHVYWYRQLPEEGLKFMVYLQKENIIDESGMPKERFSAEFPKEGPSILRIQQVVRGDSAAYFCASSGSDRTEAFFGQGTRLTVV.

V and J are TRBV27 and TRBJ1-2; D is perhaps TRBD1 (5 bases). The CDR3 is 14 amino acids. The V end was cut by 7 bases, the J end by 4 bases, with 16 bases between. The germline V gene encodes CDR1 MNHEY and CDR2 SMNVEV (reference sequence). CDR3 sequence (DNA): TGTGCCAGCAAACTCGCAGGGAGAGGCTATGGCTACACCTTC. This translates into CASKLAGRGYGYTF.

The V call is TRBV28, the J call TRBJ1-5; a possible D gene is TRBD1 (6 bases). CDR1 is MDHEN, CDR2 SYDVKM, per germline. This CDR3 spans 15 amino acids. Trimming left V 6 bases short and J 2 bases short, with 14 bases between. CDR3 nucleotide sequence: TGTGCCAGCAGCAGACAGGCCTCCGGCAATCAGCCCCAGCATTTT. Protein sequence: CASSRQASGNQPQHF.

The V gene is TRBV2, the J gene TRBJ1-1; D might be TRBD1 (5 bases). Germline CDR1 SNHLY, CDR2 FYNNEI. The V end was cut by 5 bases, the J end by 0 bases, with 10 bases between. The CDR3 has 14 residues. The CDR3 DNA is TGTGCCAGCAGTAGGACATTTATGAACACTGAAGCTTTCTTT. It codes for CASSRTFMNTEAFF.

The chain employs TRBV5-5 and TRBJ1-2, with 8 bases fitting TRBD1. Trimming cost V 0 bases and J 7 bases; bases outside gene matches: 11. Germline loops: CDR1 SGHKS, CDR2 YYEKEE (reference sequence). CDR3 size: 16 residues. The DNA for the CDR3 is TGTGCCAGCAGCTTGGCGGCCGGGACAGGCGGACTTGGCTACACCTTC. This encodes CASSLAAGTGGLGYTF.

The chain combines TRBV15 with TRBJ1-6; D ambiguous. Trimming took 8 bases from V and 8 from J, leaving 16 bases between them. This CDR3 region has 14 residues. CDR1 and CDR2 (germline): LNHNV, YYDKDF (reference sequence). CDR3: CATAGVRADSPLHF. CDR3 nucleotides: TGTGCCACCGCTGGAGTACGGGCCGATTCACCCCTCCACTTT.